What follows is one T cell receptor beta chain and its context. Produced via immunoSEQ multiplex PCR; TCRdb's table is partial and in-frame only. The sample carries approximately 120,000 clones, approximately 90% recorded once. The data belong to a study of blood T cell repertoires in COVID-19. Study summary: T cells, B-cell-depleted T cells, or PBMCs supplied cDNA or gDNA.

Germline CDR1 reads SGHRS; CDR2 reads YFSETQ. The CDR3 has 17 residues. V trimming: 0 bases; J trimming: 9 bases; junction bases outside the gene matches: 8. The J gene is TRBJ1-6, the V gene TRBV5-1; the match to TRBD1 covers 11 bases. The sequence came from a human donor in a cohort sampled during active COVID-19. The specimen was peripheral blood. In DNA form, the CDR3 reads TGCGCCAGCAGCTTGGCCGGCGGGACAGGGGGTAGTTCACCCCTCCACTTT. This gives the protein CASSLAGGTGGSSPLHF.